These T cell receptor beta chains were read from a single sample in a study of control samples from healthy donors and cancer patients. Assay used: immunoSEQ multiplex PCR; TCRdb lists only in-frame clones, some missing. The repertoire includes 80,000 to 100,000 clones, 70% to 90% of them detected once, and roughly 14% sits in the top ten. The sample taken for sequencing was blood. The receptors here all came from a man between 25 and 39 years old in good health. Each CDR3 is given with its conserved first and last residue. D genes are given only for firm matches. Clone size is not always given. Where it is, it says once, few, many or a class for expanded clones.

size | J | V | D | DNA | CDR3
. | TRBJ2-2 | TRBV7-9 | . | TGTGCCAGCAGCTTAGCGCGGTCGGGATCCGGGGAGCTGTTTTTT | CASSLARSGSGELFF
. | TRBJ2-7 | TRBV14 | . | TGTGCCAGCAGCCACGGCTATCCCTCCTACGAGCAGTACTTC | CASSHGYPSYEQYF
. | TRBJ2-7 | TRBV6-5 | . | TGTGCCAGCAGTTACTCCCCAGGGACTCGGCCCGAGCAGTACTTC | CASSYSPGTRPEQYF
. | TRBJ1-4 | TRBV12-3/TRBV12-4 | . | TGTGCCAGCAGGTCAGGAGATAATGAAAAACTGTTTTTT | CASRSGDNEKLFF
. | TRBJ1-1 | TRBV2 | . | TGTGCCAGTACTGTGGGGTCCATGAACACTGAAGCTTTCTTT | CASTVGSMNTEAFF
few | TRBJ1-5 | TRBV28 | TRBD1 | TGTGCCAGCAGTTCCAACACAGGGGGCATAAATCAGCCCCAGCATTTT | CASSSNTGGINQPQHF
. | TRBJ2-1 | TRBV24-1 | . | TGTGCCACCAGTGAAGGGGGGGGAGCTGGCCCTGAGCAGTTCTTC | CATSEGGGAGPEQFF
. | TRBJ2-2 | TRBV5-1 | TRBD2 | TGCGCCAGCAGCCCGGTAGGGACTAGCGGGAGGGCCGCCGGGGAGCTGTTTTTT | CASSPVGTSGRAAGELFF
. | TRBJ1-4 | TRBV28 | . | TGTGCCAGCAGTTTATGGGACGGATTGAGTGAAAAACTGTTTTTT | CASSLWDGLSEKLFF
. | TRBJ1-2 | TRBV11-1 | TRBD1 | TGTGCCAGCAGCTTGGGACAGGGCTTCTATGGCTACACCTTC | CASSLGQGFYGYTF
. | TRBJ1-2 | TRBV4-1 | . | TGCGCCAGCAGCCCCGAGGGAGGGGCTAACTATGGCTACACCTTC | CASSPEGGANYGYTF
. | TRBJ2-5 | TRBV6-2/TRBV6-3 | . | TGTGCCAGCAGTTACGCCGCGAACACCCAGTACTTC | CASSYAANTQYF
. | TRBJ1-1 | TRBV28 | . | TGTGCCAGCCCCAAGGTGGCAGGGGTCAACACTGAAGCTTTCTTT | CASPKVAGVNTEAFF
. | TRBJ2-1 | TRBV20-1 | . | TGCAGTGTGGAGGACAATGAGCAGTTCTTC | CSVEDNEQFF
. | TRBJ1-1 | TRBV5-3 | . | TGTGCCAGAAGCTCAGGCCAGGTTCAGACCACTGAAGCTTTCTTT | CARSSGQVQTTEAFF
. | TRBJ2-2 | TRBV9 | . | TGTGCCAGCAGCCCGAGAGTGGATTGGGTCACCGGGGAGCTGTTTTTT | CASSPRVDWVTGELFF
. | TRBJ2-1 | TRBV4-2 | TRBD2 | TGTGCCAGCAGCCAAGAGTCACCAGCGGGGAGTAATGAGCAGTTCTTC | CASSQESPAGSNEQFF
. | TRBJ2-7 | TRBV21-1 | . | TGTGCCAGCAGCAAATCTGGCAGGGACCGCCCCGAGCAGTACTTC | CASSKSGRDRPEQYF